This note documents a single T cell receptor (beta chain) sequence. A junction end diverges from the germline sequence, so it may reflect a read error. These data originate in a study of shared clonotypes between healthy human individuals. The germline CDR1 and CDR2 sequences are MNHNS and SASEGT. This CDR3 has 11 amino acids. The data were produced by immunoSEQ multiplex PCR, yet TCRdb's version contains in-frame clones alone and is incomplete. The repertoire holds about 1 million clones, with around 76% as singletons. This receptor was identified in a young man in good health. This chain links TRBV6-1 with TRBJ2-4; weak D call: TRBD1 (6 bases). Sequencing used memory CD4+ T cells sorted from blood. The sample's subset: CD45RA-negative fraction. This CDR3 reads CASSDRYFPVF. CDR3 nucleotides: TGTGCCAGCAGCGACAGGTACTTTCCAGTTTTC.